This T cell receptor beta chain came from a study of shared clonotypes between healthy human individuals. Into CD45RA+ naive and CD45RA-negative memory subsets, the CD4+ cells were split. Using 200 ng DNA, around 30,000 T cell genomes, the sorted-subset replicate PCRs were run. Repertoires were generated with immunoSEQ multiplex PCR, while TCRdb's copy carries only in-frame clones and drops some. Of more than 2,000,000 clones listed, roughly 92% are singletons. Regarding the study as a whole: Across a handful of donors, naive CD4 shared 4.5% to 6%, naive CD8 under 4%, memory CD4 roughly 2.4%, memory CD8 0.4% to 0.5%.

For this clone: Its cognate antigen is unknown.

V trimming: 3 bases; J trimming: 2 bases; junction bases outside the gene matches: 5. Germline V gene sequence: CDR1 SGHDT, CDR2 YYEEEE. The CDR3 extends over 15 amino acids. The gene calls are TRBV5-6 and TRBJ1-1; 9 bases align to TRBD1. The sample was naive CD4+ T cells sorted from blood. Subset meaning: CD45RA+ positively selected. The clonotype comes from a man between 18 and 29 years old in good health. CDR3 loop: CASSSTGGGNTEAFF. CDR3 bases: TGTGCCAGCAGCTCCACAGGGGGCGGAAACACTGAAGCTTTCTTT. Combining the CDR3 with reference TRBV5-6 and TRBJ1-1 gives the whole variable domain DAGVTQSPTHLIKTRGQQVTLRCSPKSGHDTVSWYQQALGQGPQFIFQYYEEEERQRGNFPDRFSGHQFPNYSSELNVNALLLGDSALYLCASSSTGGGNTEAFFGQGTRLTVV.